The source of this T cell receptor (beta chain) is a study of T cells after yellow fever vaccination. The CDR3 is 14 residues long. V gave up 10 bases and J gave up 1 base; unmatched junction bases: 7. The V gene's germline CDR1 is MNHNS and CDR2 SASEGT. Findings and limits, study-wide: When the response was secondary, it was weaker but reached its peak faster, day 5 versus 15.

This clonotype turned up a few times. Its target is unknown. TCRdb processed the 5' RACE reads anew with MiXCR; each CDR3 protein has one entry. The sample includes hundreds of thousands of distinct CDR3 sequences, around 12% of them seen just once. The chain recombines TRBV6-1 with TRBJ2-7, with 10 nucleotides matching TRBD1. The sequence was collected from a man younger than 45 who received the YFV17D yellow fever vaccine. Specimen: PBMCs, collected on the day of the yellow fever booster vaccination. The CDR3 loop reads CATGTGANSYEQYF. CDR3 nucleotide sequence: TGTGCCACCGGGACAGGGGCAAATTCCTACGAGCAGTACTTC.